This is a list of T cell receptor beta chains from one sample in a study of cytomegalovirus exposure and HLA in healthy donors. The table came from immunoSEQ multiplex PCR; TCRdb's copy has only in-frame clones and leaves some out. The profile shows 200,000 or so clones, 87% of them singletons. Material: PBMCs. Receptors originate from a man under 40 in good health and CMV-seronegative. Both conserved end residues are part of each CDR3. A D gene is named only where the DNA matches it firmly. Rows may omit the clone size; those that give it use once, few, many or a size class.

j_gene	abundance	d_gene	v_gene	CDR3nt	CDR3aa
TRBJ1-2	NA	NA	TRBV5-1	TGCGCCAGCAGCATCGGACAGCTATATGGCTACACCTTC	CASSIGQLYGYTF
TRBJ1-5	NA	NA	TRBV27	TGTGCCAGCAGTCTGAACAGGGTCAATCAGCCCCAGCATTTT	CASSLNRVNQPQHF
TRBJ2-7	NA	NA	TRBV28	TGTGCCAGCAGTTTGACCGGGACCTACGAGCAGTACTTC	CASSLTGTYEQYF
TRBJ1-6	NA	TRBD1	TRBV6-1	TGTGCCAGCAGTGAAGAGGCAGGGGGCTTACGCCTCCACTTT	CASSEEAGGLRLHF
TRBJ2-7	NA	NA	TRBV6-6	TGTGCCAGCAGTACTTTCAGGGCCTACGAGCAGTACTTC	CASSTFRAYEQYF
TRBJ1-2	NA	NA	TRBV18	TGTGCCAGCTCACCAGACTCTACTGGTAACTATGGCTACACCTTC	CASSPDSTGNYGYTF
TRBJ1-2	NA	TRBD1	TRBV25-1	TGTGCCAGCAGTGCAGGGCCAGGGGGCTGGGGTGGCTACACCTTC	CASSAGPGGWGGYTF
TRBJ1-6	NA	NA	TRBV7-9	TGTGCCAGCAGTCCCACAGGGCCGAATTCACCCCTCCACTTT	CASSPTGPNSPLHF
TRBJ1-2	NA	NA	TRBV10-3	TGTGCCATCAGTGACAGGACGGGGGGTCTTAACTATGGCTACACCTTC	CAISDRTGGLNYGYTF
TRBJ1-4	NA	TRBD1	TRBV5-1	TGCGCCAGCAGCTTGGGGACAGGGGGGGGTGAAAAACTGTTTTTT	CASSLGTGGGEKLFF
TRBJ2-7	NA	TRBD1	TRBV28	TGTGCCAGCAGTCCCGACAGGGTGCGCGAGCAGTACTTC	CASSPDRVREQYF
TRBJ2-3	NA	NA	TRBV11-3	TGTGCCAGCAGCTTAGGGGTGACCAGGGATGGAGATACGCAGTATTTT	CASSLGVTRDGDTQYF
TRBJ2-2	NA	NA	TRBV10-3	TGTGCCATCAGTGGTCCAGGGCAGTCGGGCACCGGGGAGCTGTTTTTT	CAISGPGQSGTGELFF
TRBJ2-1	few	TRBD1	TRBV2	TGTGCCAGTATCCGGGACAGGGCAAATGAGCAGTTCTTC	CASIRDRANEQFF
TRBJ1-6	NA	TRBD1	TRBV4-1	TGCGCCAGCAGCCAAGATGAGGGGGCATTGGTTTCACCCCTCCACTTT	CASSQDEGALVSPLHF
TRBJ1-2	NA	TRBD1	TRBV28	TGTGCCAGCGGCTCTACAGGGGATGGTTCTAACTATGGCTACACCTTC	CASGSTGDGSNYGYTF
TRBJ1-1	NA	NA	TRBV7-2	TGTGCCAGCAGCTTAGAGTCGGGGAAAGTTAACACTGAAGCTTTCTTT	CASSLESGKVNTEAFF
TRBJ1-6	NA	TRBD1	TRBV13	TGTGCCAGCAGCTTCGACAGGGGCTCACCCCTCCACTTT	CASSFDRGSPLHF
TRBJ2-1	NA	TRBD2	TRBV9	TGTGCCAGCAGCGAAACTAGCGGGAGGGTCGGTGAGCAGTTCTTC	CASSETSGRVGEQFF
TRBJ2-7	NA	NA	TRBV19	TGTGCCAGTAGTATAGGAGGGACCTACGAGCAGTACTTC	CASSIGGTYEQYF
TRBJ2-2	NA	NA	TRBV28	TGTGCCAGCAGTTTACTCGCCGGGGAGCTGTTTTTT	CASSLLAGELFF
TRBJ2-6	NA	NA	TRBV9	TGTGCCAGCGGTAAAGCTGGGGCCAACGGCCTGACTTTC	CASGKAGANGLTF
TRBJ1-2	NA	NA	TRBV18	TGTGCCAGCTCACCCGCGGGGACGGCTCCTCCTTATGGCTACACCTTC	CASSPAGTAPPYGYTF
TRBJ1-4	once	NA	TRBV7-2	TGTGCCAGCAGCTTAGTGGGGGCACGGCCTGAAAAACTGTTTTTT	CASSLVGARPEKLFF
TRBJ2-2	NA	TRBD2	TRBV19	TGTGCCAGTAGTAGACTAGCGGGGCCCACCGGGGAGCTGTTTTTT	CASSRLAGPTGELFF
TRBJ1-4	NA	NA	TRBV11-1	TGTGCCAGCAGCTTCGTCAGTGAAAAACTGTTTTTT	CASSFVSEKLFF
TRBJ1-1	NA	NA	TRBV7-2	TGTGCCAGCAGCAAAGGACAGTTGAACACTGAAGCTTTCTTT	CASSKGQLNTEAFF
TRBJ1-2	once	TRBD1	TRBV11-1	TGTGCCAGCAGCTTAGCCGACAGGGAAGTCGATGGCTACACCTTC	CASSLADREVDGYTF
TRBJ2-1	NA	NA	TRBV27	TGTGCCAGCAACGATTACCGACTCGCGGGGAAGGCACCGGGACGCAAAGGGTACAATGAGCAGTTCTTC	CASNDYRLAGKAPGRKGYNEQFF
TRBJ2-1	NA	NA	TRBV20-1	TGCAGTGCTAGGTTAGTTGGTCAGTTCTTC	CSARLVGQFF
TRBJ2-3	NA	NA	TRBV11-2	TGTGCCAGCAGCTTACGGCGGATTTCAGATACGCAGTATTTT	CASSLRRISDTQYF
TRBJ2-1	NA	TRBD1	TRBV5-4	TGTGCCAGCAGCTCACCGGGACAGGGGTACAATGAGCAGTTCTTC	CASSSPGQGYNEQFF
TRBJ2-6	NA	NA	TRBV7-9	TGTGCCAGCAGCTCCAGGGGTCCCGGGGCCAACGTCCTGACTTTC	CASSSRGPGANVLTF
TRBJ2-2	few	NA	TRBV6-1	TGTGCCACCAAACAGGGATCAAGAAACACCGGGGAGCTGTTTTTT	CATKQGSRNTGELFF
TRBJ2-7	NA	NA	TRBV7-9	TGTGCCAGCAGCACAGGGACAACCTACGAGCAGTACTTC	CASSTGTTYEQYF
TRBJ1-1	NA	NA	TRBV30	TGTGCCTGGAGCCGGGTGAACACTGAAGCTTTCTTT	CAWSRVNTEAFF
TRBJ1-5	NA	NA	TRBV6-5	TGTGCCAGCAGGGATACGGGGGGGGGTCAGCCCCAGCATTTT	CASRDTGGGQPQHF
TRBJ2-7	NA	NA	TRBV5-4	TGTGCCAGCAGCTTGGAGCAGAGGTACGAGCAGTACTTC	CASSLEQRYEQYF
TRBJ2-7	NA	NA	TRBV6-4	TGTGCCGGATTGCGGGGTGGAAGCTCCTACGAGCAGTACTTC	CAGLRGGSSYEQYF
TRBJ1-1	once	NA	TRBV10-2	TGCGCCAGCAGTGAGCGGAACACTGAAGCTTTCTTT	CASSERNTEAFF
TRBJ1-5	once	NA	TRBV4-3	TGCGCCAGCAGCCAAGATCTAACAGGGATTCAGCCCCAGCATTTT	CASSQDLTGIQPQHF
TRBJ2-7	NA	TRBD2	TRBV5-4	TGTGCCAGCAGCTTTGGACTAGCGGGGTCCTACGAGCAGTACTTC	CASSFGLAGSYEQYF
TRBJ1-1	NA	TRBD1	TRBV23-1	TGCGCCAGCAGTCAATCGCAGACAGGGAGAACTGAAGCTTTCTTT	CASSQSQTGRTEAFF
TRBJ1-1	NA	NA	TRBV7-2	TGTGCCAGCAGCCCCAGGGTGGACACTGAAGCTTTCTTT	CASSPRVDTEAFF
TRBJ2-5	NA	NA	TRBV7-9	TGTGCCAGCAGCCCGGACAGAGAGACCCAGTACTTC	CASSPDRETQYF